These 27 T cell receptor beta chains originate from one sample sequenced in a study of cytomegalovirus exposure and HLA in healthy donors. In the PCR, 60 Vbeta and 13 Jbeta primers were used. Data came from immunoSEQ multiplex PCR; TCRdb stores just in-frame clones and leaves some out. This sample carries around 140,000 clones, with 1.6% going to the ten biggest clones. The material sequenced was PBMCs. Receptors were obtained from a woman between 50 and 59 years old in good health and CMV-seronegative.

The DNA for the CDR3 is TGTGCCAGTAGTATTGGCGGCGGGAGGGCCGGCGGGGAGCTGTTTTTT. It is translated as CASSIGGGRAGGELFF. The V call is TRBV19, the J call TRBJ2-2, with 9 bases matching TRBD2. The CDR3 is 16 residues long. V trimming: 3 bases; J trimming: 7 bases; junction bases outside the gene matches: 9. CDR1 and CDR2 (germline): LNHDA, SQIVND (reference sequence).

The V gene is TRBV4-2, the J gene TRBJ2-7, with 8 bases matching TRBD1. The CDR3 loop spans 15 amino acids. J gave up 2 bases and V 4 bases, and 7 bases lay outside the gene matches. CDR1 is LGHNA, CDR2 YNFKEQ, per germline. The chain's CDR3 is CASSPGQDYPYEQYF. The CDR3 DNA is TGTGCCAGCAGCCCGGGACAGGATTACCCCTACGAGCAGTACTTC.

V usage is TRBV2 and J usage is TRBJ2-2; weak D call: TRBD2 (6 bases). Trimming took 4 bases from V and 3 from J, leaving 12 bases between them. There are 15 residues in the CDR3. Germline assignment: CDR1 SNHLY and CDR2 FYNNEI. This chain's CDR3 is CASSGTTIDTGELFF. The CDR3 DNA is TGTGCCAGCAGTGGGACTACCATCGACACCGGGGAGCTGTTTTTT.

V gene TRBV7-9 combines with J gene TRBJ1-1, with D possibly TRBD1 on 6 matching bases. The CDR3 consists of 14 residues. V lost 10 bases, J lost 1 base, and 16 bases lay in between. Germline lookup yields CDR1 SEHNR and CDR2 FQNEAQ (reference sequence). Written as DNA, the CDR3 is TGTGCCATTCCGCTGGACAGCCAGAACACTGAAGCTTTCTTT. The encoded protein is CAIPLDSQNTEAFF.

The V and J genes are TRBV30 and TRBJ1-4; D perhaps matches TRBD1 (5 bases). CDR3 length: 13 amino acids. The germline V and J ends were trimmed by 3 bases and 5 bases, with 10 bases remaining between them. In germline, CDR1 is GTSNPN, CDR2 SVGIG (reference sequence). Written as DNA, the CDR3 is TGTGCCTGGAGCCAGGGTAAGAATGAAAAACTGTTTTTT. Translation gives CAWSQGKNEKLFF.

V gene TRBV7-9 combines with J gene TRBJ1-2; no clear D. V was clipped by 5 bases and J by 7 bases, with 8 bases between them. The CDR3 is 11 amino acids. Germline lookup yields CDR1 SEHNR and CDR2 FQNEAQ (reference sequence). The CDR3, as DNA: TGTGCCAGCAGCCGACAAAGTGGCTACACCTTC. Translation gives CASSRQSGYTF.

V is TRBV7-7 and J is TRBJ2-1; TRBD2 agrees at 7 bases. Germline V gene lookup returns CDR1 SSHAT and CDR2 FNYEAQ (reference sequence). The V and J ends lost 1 base and 7 bases, in that order; junction bases with no gene match: 7. This CDR3 is 15 amino acids long. The CDR3 DNA reads TGTGCCAGCAGCTTAGATGGGTCGGGGGGTAATGAGCAGTTCTTC. This translates into CASSLDGSGGNEQFF.

The rearrangement uses TRBV11-2 and TRBJ2-5; 12 bases align to TRBD2. The V and J ends lost 1 base and 5 bases, in that order; junction bases with no gene match: 2. Germline loops: CDR1 SGHAT, CDR2 FQNNGV. The CDR3 is 15 amino acids. The CDR3 nucleotides read TGTGCCAGCAGCTTAGGTACTAGCGGGAGGGAGACCCAGTACTTC. Protein sequence: CASSLGTSGRETQYF.

This chain links TRBV9 with TRBJ2-2; no clear D gene. Germline CDR1 SGDLS, CDR2 YYNGEE. The CDR3 has 13 residues. V dropped 5 bases and J dropped 1 base, with 6 bases sitting between them. Written as DNA, the CDR3 is TGTGCCAGCAGATACAGGAACACCGGGGAGCTGTTTTTT. Amino acid sequence: CASRYRNTGELFF.

The chain is built from TRBV27 and TRBJ2-7; 9 nucleotides match TRBD2. V shed 8 bases and J 5 bases; nucleotides not matched to a gene: 7. CDR3 length: 13 amino acids. The V gene's germline CDR1 is MNHEY and CDR2 SMNVEV (reference sequence). CDR3 amino acids: CASAPSGVNEQYF. CDR3 coding DNA: TGTGCCAGCGCTCCTAGCGGGGTCAACGAGCAGTACTTC.

The chain employs TRBV7-9 and TRBJ2-5; TRBD1 is a possible D gene (6 bases). Germline V gene lookup returns CDR1 SEHNR and CDR2 FQNEAQ (reference sequence). The CDR3 totals 13 residues. The V end was cut by 4 bases, the J end by 3 bases, with 9 bases between. The CDR3 loop is CASSSRGKETQYF. Here the CDR3 DNA reads TGTGCCAGCAGCTCAAGGGGGAAAGAGACCCAGTACTTC.

This chain uses TRBV27 with TRBJ2-3; tentative D call: TRBD2 (5 bases). CDR1 is MNHEY, CDR2 SMNVEV, per germline (reference sequence). CDR3 length: 14 residues. V lost 7 bases, J lost 2 bases, and 13 bases lay in between. CDR3 residues: CASTPVGDTDTQYF. The CDR3 DNA is TGTGCCAGCACCCCCGTGGGAGACACAGATACGCAGTATTTT.

This sequence joins TRBV5-6 and TRBJ2-7; 8 positions agree with TRBD2. Germline V gene sequence: CDR1 SGHDT, CDR2 YYEEEE. CDR3 length equals 14 residues. Trimming cost V 5 bases and J 4 bases; bases outside gene matches: 8. CDR3 residues: CASRFGTSRYEQYF. The CDR3 DNA reads TGTGCCAGCAGATTCGGGACTAGTCGTTACGAGCAGTACTTC.

The V gene is TRBV7-2, the J gene TRBJ2-7; 7 nucleotides match TRBD1. CDR3 length: 13 amino acids. The V segment lost 5 bases and the J segment 6 bases; nucleotides outside the gene matches: 7. CDR1 and CDR2 (germline): SGHTA, FQGNSA. For the CDR3, the DNA is TGTGCCAGCAGCCTTAGAGACAGGGTCGAGCAGTACTTC. This translates into CASSLRDRVEQYF.

This chain connects TRBV28 to TRBJ1-1, with a weak D call TRBD1 (6 bases). Germline assignment: CDR1 MDHEN and CDR2 SYDVKM. V lost 3 bases and J 0 bases, leaving 8 bases between the germline ends. The CDR3 contains 14 residues. This CDR3 is CASSFGGMNTEAFF. CDR3 sequence (DNA): TGTGCCAGCAGTTTTGGGGGCATGAACACTGAAGCTTTCTTT.

The chain has TRBV25-1 and TRBJ2-5; 7 positions match TRBD1. This CDR3 has 17 residues. V shed 0 bases and J 3 bases; nucleotides not matched to a gene: 10. Germline V gene data show CDR1 as MGHDK and CDR2 as SYGVNS. The DNA of the CDR3 is TGTGCCAGCAGTGAATATCCCTCGACAGGGAAAAAAGAGACCCAGTACTTC. As protein: CASSEYPSTGKKETQYF.

V gene TRBV30 combines with J gene TRBJ1-4; 7 bases match TRBD1. The CDR3 extends over 14 amino acids. V lost 4 bases, J lost 5 bases, and 7 bases stayed unmatched. CDR1 GTSNPN and CDR2 SVGIG come from the germline V gene (reference sequence). As DNA, the CDR3 is TGTGCCTGGATCCGGACAGGAATGAATGAAAAACTGTTTTTT. Protein sequence: CAWIRTGMNEKLFF.

The rearrangement links TRBV19 to TRBJ2-3, with D possibly TRBD2 on 6 matching bases. Looked up from germline, CDR1 is LNHDA and CDR2 is SQIVND (reference sequence). Trimming shortened V by 8 bases and J by 3 bases, and 18 bases separated the two germline ends. The CDR3 covers 15 residues. The DNA of the CDR3 is TGTGCCAGTGCCTGGAGGGGTATTAGTACAGATACGCAGTATTTT. Translating it yields CASAWRGISTDTQYF.

CDR3 coding DNA: TGTGCCAGCAGCTTGACAGGGGAAGGGGCCCAGCATTTT. Translation gives CASSLTGEGAQHF. The chain uses TRBV7-9 and TRBJ1-5; 8 bases agree with TRBD1. This CDR3 contains 13 residues. V lost 3 bases to trimming and J lost 11 bases; unmatched junction nucleotides: 6. The V gene's germline CDR1 is SEHNR and CDR2 FQNEAQ (reference sequence).

The chain uses TRBV7-9 and TRBJ2-7; 7 nucleotides match TRBD1. Germline-derived CDR1 and CDR2 are SEHNR and FQNEAQ (reference sequence). This CDR3 has 15 residues. The trim removed 4 bases at V and 3 bases at J, leaving 9 bases unmatched. The CDR3 DNA reads TGTGCCAGCAGCTCCAACCGGGACAGCCGCTACGAGCAGTACTTC. Protein: CASSSNRDSRYEQYF.

The genes are TRBV6-1 and TRBJ2-1; TRBD1 aligns across 9 bases. V gave up 9 bases and J gave up 1 base; unmatched junction bases: 4. CDR1 MNHNS and CDR2 SASEGT come from the germline V gene. CDR3 length equals 14 residues. The CDR3 protein is CASKQGASYNEQFF. The CDR3 DNA reads as TGTGCCAGTAAACAGGGGGCGTCCTACAATGAGCAGTTCTTC.

CDR3 in amino acids: CASSLAQGSGNTIYF. CDR3 in DNA: TGCGCCAGCAGCTTGGCCCAGGGCTCTGGAAACACCATATATTTT. The genes are TRBV5-1 and TRBJ1-3; D perhaps matches TRBD1 (5 bases). The CDR3 contains 15 residues. V was pared by 0 bases and J by 0 bases, with 7 bases between. CDR1 SGHRS and CDR2 YFSETQ come from the germline V gene. Full variable domain (outside the CDR3, taken from reference TRBV5-1 and TRBJ1-3): KAGVTQTPRYLIKTRGQQVTLSCSPISGHRSVSWYQQTPGQGLQFLFEYFSETQRNKGNFPGRFSGRQFSNSRSEMNVSTLELGDSALYLCASSLAQGSGNTIYFGEGSWLTVV.

The chain joins TRBV19 to TRBJ2-7; TRBD1 agrees at 10 bases. Germline CDR1 and CDR2: LNHDA and SQIVND (reference sequence). The V gene end was trimmed by 6 bases and the J gene end by 5 bases; junction bases not matched to a gene: 4. CDR3 length: 13 residues. The CDR3 DNA sequence: TGTGCCAGTAGCAGGGACAGGGGCAACGAGCAGTACTTC. It is translated as CASSRDRGNEQYF.

This sequence joins TRBV19 and TRBJ1-1; perhaps TRBD1 as D (6 bases). The V gene lost 2 bases and the J gene lost 1 base, with 11 bases spanning the gap. This CDR3 has 15 amino acids. In germline, CDR1 is LNHDA, CDR2 SQIVND (reference sequence). The CDR3 protein is CASSITGRGNTEAFF. CDR3 nucleotides: TGTGCCAGTAGTATAACAGGGAGAGGGAACACTGAAGCTTTCTTT.

A word on this clone: This CDR3 is also generated by other DNA sequences in the sample. The V call is TRBV6-5, the J call TRBJ1-1; D is unclear. V shed 0 bases and J shed 1 base, with 9 bases lying between them. Germline CDR1 reads MNHEY; CDR2 reads SVGAGI. The CDR3 has 15 amino acids. CDR3 protein: CASSYSRAQNTEAFF. For the CDR3, the DNA is TGTGCCAGCAGTTACTCGCGGGCCCAGAACACTGAAGCTTTCTTT.

The CDR3 protein is CAWEPRDRGGDTIYF. CDR3 nucleotides: TGTGCCTGGGAGCCCCGGGACAGGGGGGGGGACACCATATATTTT. This rearrangement joins TRBV30 to TRBJ1-3, with 11 bases that match TRBD1. Losses at the gene ends were 5 bases for V and 8 bases for J; bases not matched to a gene: 11. Per the germline V gene, CDR1 is GTSNPN and CDR2 is SVGIG (reference sequence). The CDR3 length is 15 residues. Full variable domain (missing parts from reference TRBV30 and TRBJ1-3): SQTIHQWPATLVQPVGSPLSLECTVEGTSNPNLYWYRQAAGRGLQLLFYSVGIGQISSEVPQNLSASRPQDRQFILSSKKLLLSDSGFYLCAWEPRDRGGDTIYFGEGSWLTVV.

V usage is TRBV5-1 and J usage is TRBJ2-5; 7 bases match TRBD1. J was trimmed by 7 bases and V by 1 base; bases with no gene match: 7. Looked up from germline, CDR1 is SGHRS and CDR2 is YFSETQ. This CDR3 region has 14 residues. The CDR3 spells CASSLWTGGGTQYF. CDR3 in DNA: TGCGCCAGCAGCTTGTGGACAGGTGGTGGGACCCAGTACTTC.